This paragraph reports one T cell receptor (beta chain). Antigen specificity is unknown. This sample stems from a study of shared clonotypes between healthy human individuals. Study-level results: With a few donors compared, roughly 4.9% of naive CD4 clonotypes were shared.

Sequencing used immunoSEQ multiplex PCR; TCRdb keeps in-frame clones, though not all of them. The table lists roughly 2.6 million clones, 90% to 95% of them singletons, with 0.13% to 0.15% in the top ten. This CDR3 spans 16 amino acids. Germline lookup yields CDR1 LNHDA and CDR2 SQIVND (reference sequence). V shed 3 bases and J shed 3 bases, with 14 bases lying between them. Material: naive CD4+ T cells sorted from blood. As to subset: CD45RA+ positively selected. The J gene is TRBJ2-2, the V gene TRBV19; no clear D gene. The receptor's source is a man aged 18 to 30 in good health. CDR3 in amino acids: CASSMKFTAYTGELFF. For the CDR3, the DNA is TGTGCCAGTAGTATGAAGTTTACAGCATACACCGGGGAGCTGTTTTTT.